One sample yielded the 20 T cell receptor beta chains listed below, sequenced in a study of shared clonotypes between healthy human individuals. Naive CD8 cells comprised CD45RO-negative, CCR7-positively selected cells, excluding terminally differentiated effector memory CD45RA+ cells. Clones were read by immunoSEQ multiplex PCR, and TCRdb kept only the in-frame ones, dropping some. The sample includes roughly 2 million clones, about 94% of them seen just once. The sequencing input was naive CD8+ T cells sorted from blood. Receptor source: a man younger than 35 in good health.

The rearrangement uses TRBV11-1 and TRBJ2-7; D remains unclear. The germline V gene has CDR1 SGHAT and CDR2 FQDESV (reference sequence). This CDR3 comprises 13 residues. V shed 6 bases and J shed 3 bases, with 12 bases lying between them. The CDR3, as DNA: TGTGCCAGCAGAGACTCAGATAACTACGAGCAGTACTTC. Protein sequence: CASRDSDNYEQYF.

This clone has a single count. The chain recombines TRBV27 with TRBJ2-7; tentatively, D is TRBD1 (5 bases). The germline V gene has CDR1 MNHEY and CDR2 SMNVEV (reference sequence). The CDR3 is 13 residues long. The V and J ends lost 4 bases and 5 bases respectively, with 12 bases between them. The CDR3 sequence is CASSSLGPHEQYF. CDR3 bases: TGTGCCAGCAGTTCGTTGGGGCCCCACGAGCAGTACTTC.

The V gene is TRBV29-1, the J gene TRBJ2-3, with 7 bases that match TRBD2. The V gene end was trimmed by 5 bases and the J gene end by 2 bases; junction bases not matched to a gene: 7. In germline, CDR1 is SQVTM, CDR2 ANQGSEA. The CDR3 covers 14 residues. DNA for the CDR3: TGCAGCGTTATAGGACTAGAGGACACAGATACGCAGTATTTT. This sequence encodes CSVIGLEDTDTQYF.

CDR3 residues: CASSRLVRDPYEQYF. For the CDR3, the DNA is TGTGCCAGCAGTAGGCTGGTGAGGGATCCCTACGAGCAGTACTTC. The chain combines TRBV6-5 with TRBJ2-7, with a weak D call TRBD2 (5 bases). The CDR3 spans 15 residues. CDR1 and CDR2 from the germline V gene are MNHEY and SVGAGI. Between the trimmed V and J ends, which lost 5 bases and 2 bases, there was a span of 16 bases.

The V call is TRBV4-1, the J call TRBJ1-2; D ambiguous. This CDR3 comprises 15 residues. Germline CDR1 reads MGHRA; CDR2 reads YSYEKL. V was trimmed by 2 bases and J by 4 bases, leaving 14 bases between them. The CDR3 is CASSQTWEGPYGYTF. CDR3 DNA: TGCGCCAGCAGCCAAACGTGGGAGGGCCCCTATGGCTACACCTTC.

The chain recombines TRBV13 with TRBJ2-2; 11 bases line up with TRBD2. The CDR3 contains 18 residues. After removal of 0 bases from V and 5 bases from J, the junction contained 8 bases not matched to a gene. Germline CDR1 is PRHDT and CDR2 is FYEKMQ (reference sequence). CDR3 protein: CASSLGLDRTSGTGELFF. Written as DNA, the CDR3 is TGTGCCAGCAGCTTAGGCCTGGACAGGACTAGCGGGACCGGGGAGCTGTTTTTT.

The chain carries TRBV27 and TRBJ1-1; D possibly corresponds to TRBD1 (5 bases). Germline CDR1 reads MNHEY; CDR2 reads SMNVEV (reference sequence). The CDR3 consists of 17 residues. V lost 2 bases and J lost 1, with 17 bases in between. The CDR3 loop is CASSLASDILENTEAFF. Written as DNA, the CDR3 is TGTGCCAGCAGTTTAGCGTCGGACATTTTGGAGAACACTGAAGCTTTCTTT.

V and J are TRBV10-2 and TRBJ1-2; 12 bases map to TRBD1. V lost 8 bases to trimming and J lost 8 bases; unmatched junction nucleotides: 9. In germline, CDR1 is WSHSY, CDR2 SAAADI. The CDR3 contains 14 residues. The CDR3 region has the DNA TGCGCCAGCGTACCGGGACAGGGGGCTTGGGGCTACACCTTC. It encodes CASVPGQGAWGYTF.

This rearrangement joins TRBV6-5 to TRBJ1-1; the match to TRBD1 covers 7 bases. Germline loops: CDR1 MNHEY, CDR2 SVGAGI. V lost 5 bases to trimming and J lost 1 base; unmatched junction nucleotides: 7. The CDR3 is made up of 15 amino acids. The CDR3 nucleotides are TGTGCCAGCAGTAGTAACCAGGGGGGGAACACTGAAGCTTTCTTT. This gives the protein CASSSNQGGNTEAFF.

The chain is built from TRBV4-1 and TRBJ1-3, with 9 nucleotides matching TRBD1. There are 17 residues in the CDR3. Germline CDR1 reads MGHRA; CDR2 reads YSYEKL. Trimming cost V 1 base and J 0 bases; bases outside gene matches: 4. The CDR3 region is CASSQGGTGYSGNTIYF. In DNA form, the CDR3 reads TGCGCCAGCAGCCAAGGGGGGACAGGGTACTCTGGAAACACCATATATTTT.

The V and J genes are TRBV7-9 and TRBJ1-4, with a tentative D call TRBD1 (6 bases). The CDR3 is 17 residues long. V was pared by 4 bases and J by 4 bases, with 19 bases between. Germline lookup yields CDR1 SEHNR and CDR2 FQNEAQ (reference sequence). The CDR3 spells CASSSQTGFRDNEKLFF. The CDR3 region has the DNA TGTGCCAGCAGCTCCCAAACAGGGTTTCGGGATAATGAAAAACTGTTTTTT.

As regards this clone: The same CDR3 can be traced to other DNA sequences in this sample. The chain couples TRBV5-4 to TRBJ1-1; no clear D. V shed 2 bases and J shed 1 base, with 6 bases lying between them. The CDR3 loop spans 13 amino acids. The germline V gene has CDR1 SGHNT and CDR2 YYREEE (reference sequence). The CDR3 region has the DNA TGTGCCAGCAGCTTAAGCAGGAACACTGAAGCTTTCTTT. Encoded protein: CASSLSRNTEAFF.

The count of this clone is one. This chain links TRBV6-5 with TRBJ2-1, with TRBD2 matching 11 bases. Germline CDR1 MNHEY, CDR2 SVGAGI. CDR3 length: 14 residues. J lost 8 bases, V lost 6 bases, and 6 bases had no gene match. CDR3 sequence (DNA): TGTGCCAGCAGGGTAGCGGGAGGGTTCGATGAGCAGTTCTTC. Translating it yields CASRVAGGFDEQFF.

The J gene is TRBJ2-1, the V gene TRBV7-9; the D gene could be TRBD1 or TRBD2 (5 bases each). CDR1 is SEHNR and CDR2 is FQNEAQ in the germline V gene (reference sequence). V was trimmed by 1 base and J by 4 bases, leaving 17 bases between them. This CDR3 region has 17 residues. CDR3 DNA: TGTGCCAGCAGCTTAGTCGAGGGGCGACCAGATTACAATGAGCAGTTCTTC. This translates into CASSLVEGRPDYNEQFF.

The V gene is TRBV18, the J gene TRBJ2-1, with D possibly matching TRBD2 (6 bases). The germline CDR1 and CDR2 sequences are KGHSH and LQKENI. The V end lost 3 bases, the J end lost 7 bases, and 10 bases lay between the germline ends. This CDR3 has 13 residues. Here the CDR3 reads CASSPLSGNEQFF. The CDR3 coding sequence is TGTGCCAGCTCACCGCTAAGCGGGAATGAGCAGTTCTTC.

This chain links TRBV29-1 with TRBJ2-1; possible D gene TRBD2, 5 bases. CDR1 is SQVTM, CDR2 ANQGSEA, per germline. The CDR3 covers 16 residues. The germline V and J ends were trimmed by 6 bases and 5 bases, with 23 bases remaining between them. In nucleotides, the CDR3 is TGCAGCGTCTTCTCGGGATCGAGTGATGCTGACAATGAGCAGTTCTTC. As protein: CSVFSGSSDADNEQFF.

This clone was recorded only once. The chain employs TRBV2 and TRBJ1-1; D might be TRBD1 (6 bases). Trimming took 7 bases from V and 4 from J, leaving 10 bases between them. Germline V gene lookup returns CDR1 SNHLY and CDR2 FYNNEI. The CDR3 is made up of 12 amino acids. The CDR3 nucleotides are TGTGCCAGCACCCAGGGGCCCACTGAAGCTTTCTTT. Protein: CASTQGPTEAFF.

About this clone itself: The same CDR3 is also encoded by other DNA sequences in this sample. The chain couples TRBV30 to TRBJ1-1; no clear D. The CDR3 runs to 13 residues. The germline V gene has CDR1 GTSNPN and CDR2 SVGIG (reference sequence). Trimming stripped 0 bases from V and 1 base from J, with 6 bases between. This chain's CDR3 is CAWSVPENTEAFF. CDR3 coding DNA: TGTGCCTGGAGTGTACCGGAGAACACTGAAGCTTTCTTT. The complete variable domain, with remaining parts taken from reference TRBV30 and TRBJ1-1, reads SQTIHQWPATLVQPVGSPLSLECTVEGTSNPNLYWYRQAAGRGLQLLFYSVGIGQISSEVPQNLSASRPQDRQFILSSKKLLLSDSGFYLCAWSVPENTEAFFGQGTRLTVV.

The chain uses TRBV5-6 and TRBJ2-5, with TRBD2 matching over 9 bases. The J segment lost 2 bases and the V segment lost 0 bases, leaving 8 bases of the junction unmatched. Germline values: CDR1 SGHDT, CDR2 YYEEEE. This CDR3 is 17 amino acids long. The CDR3 sequence: CASSLGIAGALQETQYF. The CDR3 bases are TGTGCCAGCAGCTTGGGGATAGCGGGGGCTCTACAAGAGACCCAGTACTTC.

The chain has TRBV6-1 and TRBJ1-2; a weak D match, TRBD1 (6 bases). CDR1 MNHNS and CDR2 SASEGT come from the germline V gene. There are 14 residues in the CDR3. Trimming pared 5 bases from V and 2 bases from J, leaving 12 bases between. The CDR3 reads CASSLRGGNYGYTF. CDR3 nucleotides: TGTGCCAGCAGTTTAAGGGGGGGCAACTATGGCTACACCTTC.